One and the same sample provided the 18 T cell receptor beta chains below, sequenced in a study of OX40 agonist ivuxolimab in advanced cancers. The library was prepared using the immunoSEQ multiplex PCR assay. TCRdb holds this immuneACCESS table with in-frame rearrangements only. Some clones are missing; in checked studies, unresolved V genes explain under half, and the rest has no known cause. Across this sample there are about 50,000 clones, with roughly three quarters seen only once. The top ten hold 3% to 5% of the sample. The sequencing here drew on CD4+ or CD8+ T cells sorted from blood, taken in a trial of the OX40 agonist ivuxolimab. Receptor source: an adult with an advanced solid tumor such as melanoma, head and neck, liver or kidney cancer.

This chain links TRBV28 with TRBJ2-2; D not resolved. The CDR3 contains 15 residues. CDR1 and CDR2 (germline): MDHEN, SYDVKM. With 3 bases removed from V and 2 bases from J, the gap between germline ends came to 10 bases. As DNA, the CDR3 is TGTGCCAGCAGTTTTAGCCCCACTAACACCGGGGAGCTGTTTTTT. Translation gives CASSFSPTNTGELFF.

This sequence joins TRBV2 and TRBJ1-2; TRBD1 might be the D (5 bases). V was cut by 4 bases and J by 4 bases, with 10 bases left in between. The CDR3 sequence is 13 residues long. The germline gives CDR1 SNHLY, CDR2 FYNNEI. CDR3 DNA sequence: TGTGCCAGCAGTGCGGGACGGCTCTATGGCTACACCTTC. It encodes CASSAGRLYGYTF. The full variable domain, with the rest looked up from reference TRBV2 and TRBJ1-2, is EPEVTQTPSHQVTQMGQEVILRCVPISNHLYFYWYRQILGQKVEFLVSFYNNEISEKSEIFDDQFSVERPDGSNFTLKIRSTKLEDSAMYFCASSAGRLYGYTFGSGTRLTVV.

V usage is TRBV19 and J usage is TRBJ2-6; no clear D gene. Germline CDR1 LNHDA, CDR2 SQIVND (reference sequence). The ends were cut back, 10 bases at V and 0 bases at J, with 10 bases in the middle. The CDR3 is 14 residues long. As DNA, the CDR3 is TGTGCCACTCGAGAGAGCTCTGGGGCCAACGTCCTGACTTTC. This sequence encodes CATRESSGANVLTF.

The CDR3 sequence: CASRGTTEAFF. The CDR3 DNA is TGTGCCAGCAGGGGTACCACTGAAGCTTTCTTT. The gene calls are TRBV6-5 and TRBJ1-1, with D uncertain. The CDR3 loop spans 11 amino acids. Looked up from germline, CDR1 is MNHEY and CDR2 is SVGAGI. V lost 6 bases and J lost 4, with 6 bases in between.

The chain recombines TRBV27 with TRBJ2-3; a weak D match, TRBD2 (7 bases). V gave up 5 bases and J gave up 5 bases, with 8 bases separating them. The CDR3 contains 12 residues. Germline V gene data show CDR1 as MNHEY and CDR2 as SMNVEV (reference sequence). The CDR3 region has the DNA TGTGCCAGCAGTAGGGGGGGAGATACGCAGTATTTT. Translated: CASSRGGDTQYF.

The rearrangement uses TRBV5-4 and TRBJ1-1, with 8 bases matching TRBD1. V shed 4 bases, J shed 10 bases, and the junction held 9 bases outside the gene matches. This CDR3 contains 13 residues. Looked up from germline, CDR1 is SGHNT and CDR2 is YYREEE (reference sequence). In nucleotides, the CDR3 is TGTGCCAGCAGCCCTCCGGGACAGGTGGGAGCTTTCTTT. This translates into CASSPPGQVGAFF. Full variable domain (missing parts from reference TRBV5-4 and TRBJ1-1): ETGVTQSPTHLIKTRGQQVTLRCSSQSGHNTVSWYQQALGQGPQFIFQYYREEENGRGNFPPRFSGLQFPNYSSELNVNALELDDSALYLCASSPPGQVGAFFGQGTRLTVV.

This rearrangement joins TRBV27 to TRBJ2-1; possible D gene TRBD1, 7 bases. The CDR3 runs 16 residues. CDR1 MNHEY and CDR2 SMNVEV come from the germline V gene (reference sequence). V shed 4 bases and J shed 5 bases, with 18 bases lying between them. CDR3 sequence: CASSSSRGEWDNEQFF. The CDR3, as DNA: TGTGCCAGCAGTTCTTCCAGGGGGGAGTGGGACAATGAGCAGTTCTTC.

This clone was detected once. The chain couples TRBV7-9 to TRBJ2-3; the D gene could be TRBD1 or TRBD2 (5 bases each). Germline-derived CDR1 and CDR2 are SEHNR and FQNEAQ (reference sequence). Between the trimmed V and J ends, which lost 0 bases and 5 bases, there was a span of 15 bases. The length of the CDR3 is 16 residues. CDR3 DNA: TGTGCCAGCAGCTTAGCTGGCCAGGGAGCAGAAGATACGCAGTATTTT. Translated, it gives CASSLAGQGAEDTQYF.

The V call is TRBV19, the J call TRBJ2-1; 9 bases line up with TRBD2. CDR3 length equals 16 residues. Germline V gene sequence: CDR1 LNHDA, CDR2 SQIVND (reference sequence). Trimming removed 3 bases from V and 3 bases from J; junction bases left unmatched: 6. The chain's CDR3 is CASSMMSSGSYNEQFF. DNA of the CDR3: TGTGCCAGTAGTATGATGAGTAGCGGGAGCTACAATGAGCAGTTCTTC.

Concerning this clone itself: One end of the junction is discordant with germline, which a read error may explain. The chain uses TRBV4-3 and TRBJ1-5, with D perhaps TRBD1 (5 bases). This CDR3 is 14 amino acids long. CDR1 is LGHNA and CDR2 is YSLEER in the germline V gene. This CDR3 reads CTSSQDGYLGAQHF. In DNA, the CDR3 is TGCACCAGCAGCCAAGACGGTTATCTGGGGGCCCAGCATTTT.

The rearrangement links TRBV7-2 to TRBJ2-7; D might be TRBD2 (5 bases). Germline assignment: CDR1 SGHTA and CDR2 FQGNSA. V lost 1 base and J 2 bases, leaving 12 bases between the germline ends. This CDR3 has 15 residues. Here the CDR3 reads CASSLDGNPTYEQYF. The CDR3 DNA follows: TGTGCCAGCAGCTTAGACGGGAATCCGACCTACGAGCAGTACTTC.

The chain uses TRBV19 and TRBJ1-2, with D unclear. The CDR3 sequence is 16 residues long. Deletions cut 5 bases from V and 0 bases from J, with 16 bases between. Germline loops: CDR1 LNHDA, CDR2 SQIVND (reference sequence). This CDR3 reads CASSSVMGDSNYGYTF. CDR3 in DNA: TGTGCCAGTAGTTCCGTAATGGGTGACTCTAACTATGGCTACACCTTC. The complete variable domain, with remaining parts taken from reference TRBV19 and TRBJ1-2, reads DGGITQSPKYLFRKEGQNVTLSCEQNLNHDAMYWYRQDPGQGLRLIYYSQIVNDFQKGDIAEGYSVSREKKESFPLTVTSAQKNPTAFYLCASSSVMGDSNYGYTFGSGTRLTVV.

The chain joins TRBV4-1 to TRBJ2-3; weak D call: TRBD2 (6 bases). The germline V and J ends were trimmed by 1 base and 1 base, with 18 bases remaining between them. In germline, CDR1 is MGHRA, CDR2 YSYEKL. CDR3 size: 18 residues. The CDR3 spells CASSQVDMGLARTDTQYF. DNA for the CDR3: TGCGCCAGCAGCCAAGTAGACATGGGTCTAGCGCGCACAGATACGCAGTATTTT.

Only one count was recorded for this clone. The chain is built from TRBV5-6 and TRBJ2-5, with D unclear. This CDR3 spans 14 amino acids. Trimming left V 4 bases short and J 5 bases short, with 15 bases between. Looked up from germline, CDR1 is SGHDT and CDR2 is YYEEEE. The CDR3 nucleotides are TGTGCCAGCAGCCCTCCGGGTAGATCGGAGACCCAGTACTTC. Its translation: CASSPPGRSETQYF.

The J gene is TRBJ1-4, the V gene TRBV7-2; D may be TRBD1 (5 bases). CDR3 size: 13 residues. The V end lost 4 bases, the J end lost 4 bases, and 7 bases lay between the germline ends. In germline, CDR1 is SGHTA, CDR2 FQGNSA. CDR3 loop: CASSSGLNEKLFF. As DNA, the CDR3 is TGTGCCAGCAGCTCGGGACTTAATGAAAAACTGTTTTTT.

The chain employs TRBV6-5 and TRBJ1-5; no reliable D call. V was pared by 0 bases and J by 7 bases, with 7 bases between. From germline, CDR1 is MNHEY and CDR2 SVGAGI. CDR3 length: 13 amino acids. CDR3 protein: CASSYSSGQPQHF. CDR3 coding DNA: TGTGCCAGCAGTTACTCCTCGGGGCAGCCCCAGCATTTT.

V usage is TRBV5-1 and J usage is TRBJ2-1, with 10 bases lining up with TRBD1. The CDR3 has 16 residues. The J segment lost 7 bases and the V segment lost 4 bases, leaving 11 bases of the junction unmatched. Germline CDR1 is SGHRS and CDR2 is YFSETQ. CDR3 nucleotides: TGCGCCAGCAGCCGTTTGGGCACGGACAGGGGGAATGAGCAGTTCTTC. Its protein product is CASSRLGTDRGNEQFF. The full variable domain, with the rest looked up from reference TRBV5-1 and TRBJ2-1, is KAGVTQTPRYLIKTRGQQVTLSCSPISGHRSVSWYQQTPGQGLQFLFEYFSETQRNKGNFPGRFSGRQFSNSRSEMNVSTLELGDSALYLCASSRLGTDRGNEQFFGPGTRLTVL.

The rearrangement links TRBV28 to TRBJ1-2, with a possible D match to TRBD1 (6 bases). The CDR3 has 12 amino acids. V was shortened by 5 bases and J by 9 bases, with 13 bases between the two germline ends. Per germline, CDR1 MDHEN and CDR2 SYDVKM. The CDR3 loop is CASSPLDRSYTF. For the CDR3, the DNA is TGTGCCAGCAGTCCATTAGACAGGAGCTACACCTTC.